This T cell receptor (beta chain) was identified in a study of control samples from healthy donors and cancer patients. TCRdb's table, derived via immunoSEQ multiplex PCR, lists solely in-frame clones and lacks some. This table has 250,000 to 300,000 clones, over 75% appearing once. This clone has just one count. V shed 4 bases, J shed 5 bases, and the junction held 7 bases outside the gene matches. Germline V CDR1 and CDR2: SGHRS, YFSETQ. The CDR3 sequence is 15 residues long. V and J are TRBV5-1 and TRBJ2-2; 8 bases match TRBD1. This clonotype originated in a woman in her fifties or sixties with lung cancer. The material sequenced was PBMCs. Here the CDR3 reads CASSPGTGETGELFF. The CDR3 region has the DNA TGCGCCAGCAGCCCGGGGACAGGCGAGACCGGGGAGCTGTTTTTT.